A selection of T cell receptor beta chains follows, all from one sample in a study of tumor-infiltrating lymphocytes in primary liver carcinoma. TCRdb called the multiplex PCR reads again in MiXCR, with one record for every CDR3 protein. The table lists around 120,000 distinct CDR3 sequences, around 62% of them singletons, with approximately 9.9% in the top ten. The sequenced sample consisted of liver tumor tissue from sampling region 1. These receptor sequences come from a woman aged 55-70 years with primary liver carcinoma and hepatitis B virus infection. Both conserved end residues are part of each CDR3. Fields, in order: J gene, clone size, D gene, V gene, CDR3 DNA, CDR3 protein. D genes are given only for firm matches. Clone size is stated in some rows and not others, as once, few, many or a class when expanded.

j_call: TRBJ2-6; clone_size: once; d_call: TRBD1; v_call: TRBV12-3/TRBV12-4; cdr3_nt: TGTGCCAGCAGTACAGGGGGTGCTGGGGCCAAGGTCCTGACTTTC; cdr3_aa: CASSTGGAGAKVLTF
j_call: TRBJ2-7; clone_size: NA; d_call: TRBD2; v_call: TRBV10-2; cdr3_nt: TGCGCCAGCAGTGATCGGCAAGCGGGACTCCACGAGCAGTACTTC; cdr3_aa: CASSDRQAGLHEQYF
j_call: TRBJ2-5; clone_size: NA; d_call: NA; v_call: TRBV11-2; cdr3_nt: TGTGCCAGCAGCTTAATGATAGGGGAGAGCCAGTACTTC; cdr3_aa: CASSLMIGESQYF
j_call: TRBJ1-2; clone_size: NA; d_call: NA; v_call: TRBV11-2; cdr3_nt: NA; cdr3_aa: CASSSPATDNYGCTF
j_call: TRBJ2-7; clone_size: once; d_call: TRBD2; v_call: TRBV11-2; cdr3_nt: TGTGCCGGCAGCTTAGGACTAGTTCAAACCTCCTACGAGCAGTACTTC; cdr3_aa: CAGSLGLVQTSYEQYF
j_call: TRBJ2-7; clone_size: NA; d_call: NA; v_call: TRBV11-3; cdr3_nt: TGTGTCAACAGCTTGAGCGGGCGGGTGCACGAGCAGTACTTC; cdr3_aa: CVNSLSGRVHEQYF
j_call: TRBJ2-4; clone_size: NA; d_call: NA; v_call: TRBV11-2; cdr3_nt: TGTGCCAGCAGCTTGAGTGCGCCGCTTAGGAACATTCGGTACTTC; cdr3_aa: CASSLSAPLRNIRYF
j_call: TRBJ1-5; clone_size: NA; d_call: NA; v_call: TRBV12-3/TRBV12-4; cdr3_nt: TGTGCCAGCAGTGCCCTAGGGGGTCAGCCCCAGCATTTT; cdr3_aa: CASSALGGQPQHF
j_call: TRBJ2-5; clone_size: NA; d_call: NA; v_call: TRBV11-1; cdr3_nt: TGTACCAGCAGCCCCCTGGCAGGAGGGTACCAGGAAACCCAGTACTTC; cdr3_aa: CTSSPLAGGYQETQYF
j_call: TRBJ2-1; clone_size: NA; d_call: NA; v_call: TRBV11-3; cdr3_nt: TGTGCCAGCAGCTCTCGGGGTAGAGGGGACAATGAGCAGTTCTTC; cdr3_aa: CASSSRGRGDNEQFF
j_call: TRBJ2-5; clone_size: many; d_call: TRBD2; v_call: TRBV11-2; cdr3_nt: TGTGCCAGCAGCTCCTTTGGACTAGCGGGAGGGCCGGAGCAAGAGACCCAGTACTTC; cdr3_aa: CASSSFGLAGGPEQETQYF
j_call: TRBJ2-5; clone_size: many; d_call: NA; v_call: TRBV11-1; cdr3_nt: TGTGCCAGCAGCTTATTCAGGGATCAAGAGACCCAGTACTTC; cdr3_aa: CASSLFRDQETQYF
j_call: TRBJ2-7; clone_size: NA; d_call: TRBD2; v_call: TRBV11-2; cdr3_nt: TGTACCAGCAGCTTAGGTAGCGGGAGCTTCGAGCAGTACTTC; cdr3_aa: CTSSLGSGSFEQYF
j_call: TRBJ2-7; clone_size: many; d_call: NA; v_call: TRBV28; cdr3_nt: TGTGCCAGCAAAAGCTTTGGGAGCTCCTACGAGCAGTACTTC; cdr3_aa: CASKSFGSSYEQYF
j_call: TRBJ1-1; clone_size: NA; d_call: NA; v_call: TRBV29-1; cdr3_nt: TGCAGCTCTAGGACAGAAACGAACACTGAAGCTTTCTTT; cdr3_aa: CSSRTETNTEAFF
j_call: TRBJ2-3; clone_size: NA; d_call: NA; v_call: TRBV4-1; cdr3_nt: TGCGCCAGCAGCCAAGTTGGTCTAGACGGAGATACGCAGTATTTT; cdr3_aa: CASSQVGLDGDTQYF
j_call: TRBJ2-3; clone_size: few; d_call: NA; v_call: TRBV4-1; cdr3_nt: TGCGCCAGCAGCCCCCGGGACGGAGATAGCACAGATACGCAGTATTTT; cdr3_aa: CASSPRDGDSTDTQYF
j_call: TRBJ2-6; clone_size: NA; d_call: NA; v_call: TRBV28; cdr3_nt: TGTGCCAGCAGTTCACAGGGTTATGGGGCCAACGTCCTGACTTTC; cdr3_aa: CASSSQGYGANVLTF
j_call: TRBJ2-3; clone_size: medium-sized; d_call: TRBD2; v_call: TRBV11-2; cdr3_nt: TGTGCCAGCAGCTCCCGGGGGGGGGAGACAGATACGCAGTATTTT; cdr3_aa: CASSSRGGETDTQYF
j_call: TRBJ1-2; clone_size: few; d_call: NA; v_call: TRBV7-9; cdr3_nt: TGTGCCAGCAGCTTAGCAGGGGCGGGCTACACCTTC; cdr3_aa: CASSLAGAGYTF
j_call: TRBJ2-7; clone_size: NA; d_call: TRBD2; v_call: TRBV2; cdr3_nt: TGTGCCAGCAACCCCGGACTAGCGGGAGGGCCTTTGTATGAGCAGTACTTC; cdr3_aa: CASNPGLAGGPLYEQYF
j_call: TRBJ1-2; clone_size: NA; d_call: NA; v_call: TRBV11-2; cdr3_nt: TGTGCCAGCGGCTCGGACGGGGTGTATCTTCATGGCTACACCTTC; cdr3_aa: CASGSDGVYLHGYTF
j_call: TRBJ2-1; clone_size: NA; d_call: TRBD2; v_call: TRBV27; cdr3_nt: TGTGCCAGCAGTTTATCCGGCGGGAGTGGGCATGAGCAGTTCTTC; cdr3_aa: CASSLSGGSGHEQFF
j_call: TRBJ1-2; clone_size: medium-sized; d_call: NA; v_call: TRBV11-2; cdr3_nt: TGTGCCAGCAGCTTAGACCCAGGGGCCAACTATGGCTACACCTTC; cdr3_aa: CASSLDPGANYGYTF
j_call: TRBJ2-3; clone_size: NA; d_call: NA; v_call: TRBV11-1; cdr3_nt: TGTGCCAGCAGCTCGGGAGAGGCTGGCACAGATACGCAATATTTT; cdr3_aa: CASSSGEAGTDTQYF
j_call: TRBJ1-5; clone_size: once; d_call: NA; v_call: TRBV4-1; cdr3_nt: TGCGCCAGCAGCCAAGCGGTCGGGACTCGGGATACGCAGCATTTT; cdr3_aa: CASSQAVGTRDTQHF
j_call: TRBJ1-3; clone_size: NA; d_call: NA; v_call: TRBV5-5; cdr3_nt: TGTGCCAGCACCGTGACTGCCTCTGGAAACACCATATATTTT; cdr3_aa: CASTVTASGNTIYF
j_call: TRBJ1-1; clone_size: NA; d_call: NA; v_call: TRBV20-1; cdr3_nt: TGCAGTGCCACACAGCCCGCGAACACTGAAGCTTTCTTT; cdr3_aa: CSATQPANTEAFF
j_call: TRBJ2-7; clone_size: NA; d_call: TRBD2; v_call: TRBV12-3/TRBV12-4; cdr3_nt: TGTGCCACCAGTTTCCATTTAGCGGGAGCAGGCGATCAGTACTTC; cdr3_aa: CATSFHLAGAGDQYF